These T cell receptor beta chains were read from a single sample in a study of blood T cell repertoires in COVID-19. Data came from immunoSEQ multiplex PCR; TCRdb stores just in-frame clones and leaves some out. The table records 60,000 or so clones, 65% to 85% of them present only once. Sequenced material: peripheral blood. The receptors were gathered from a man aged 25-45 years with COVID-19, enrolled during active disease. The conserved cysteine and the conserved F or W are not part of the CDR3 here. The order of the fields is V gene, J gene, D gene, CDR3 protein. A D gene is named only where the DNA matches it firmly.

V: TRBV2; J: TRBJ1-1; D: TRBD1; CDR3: ASSSGGVTEAF
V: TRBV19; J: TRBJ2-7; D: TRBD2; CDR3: ASSSTSGPAYEQY
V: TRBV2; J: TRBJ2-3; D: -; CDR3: ASSVLDTQY
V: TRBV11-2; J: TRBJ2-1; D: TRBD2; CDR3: ASSLGGRGNEQF
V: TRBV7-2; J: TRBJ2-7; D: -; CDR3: ASSPSFTPRYEQY
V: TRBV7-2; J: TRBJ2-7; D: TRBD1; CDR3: ASSTGTASYEQY
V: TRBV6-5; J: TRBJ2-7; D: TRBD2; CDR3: ASTRTSVAEQY
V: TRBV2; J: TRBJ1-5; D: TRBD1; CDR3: ASGRTGDQPQH
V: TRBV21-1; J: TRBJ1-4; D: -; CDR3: ASSNDTATNEKLF
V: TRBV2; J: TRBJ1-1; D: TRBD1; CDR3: ASEGQGAIGTEAF
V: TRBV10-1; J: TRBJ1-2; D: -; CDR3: ASSPQVWGGYT
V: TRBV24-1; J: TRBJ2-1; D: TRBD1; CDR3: ATSDQTGTGLYNEQF
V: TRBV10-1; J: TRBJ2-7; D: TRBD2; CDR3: ASSEGLAGAYEQY
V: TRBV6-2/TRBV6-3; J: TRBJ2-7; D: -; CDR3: ASSYGRERGREYEQY
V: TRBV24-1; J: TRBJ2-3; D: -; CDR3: ATRASASPTDTQY
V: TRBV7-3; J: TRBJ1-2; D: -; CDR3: ASSLGAGDRCT
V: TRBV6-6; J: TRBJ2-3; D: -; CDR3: ASSYSGSADTQY
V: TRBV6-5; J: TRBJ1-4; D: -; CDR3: ASGGAGNEKLF
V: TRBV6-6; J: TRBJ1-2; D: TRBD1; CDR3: ASRDRGSNYGYT
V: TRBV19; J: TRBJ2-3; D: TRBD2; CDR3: ASSVSSGNTDTQY
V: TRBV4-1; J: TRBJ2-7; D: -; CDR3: ASSTRDSSYEQY
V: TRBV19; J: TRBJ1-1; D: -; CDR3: ASSIAGTEAF
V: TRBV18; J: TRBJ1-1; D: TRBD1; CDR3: ASSPPKGANVNTEAF
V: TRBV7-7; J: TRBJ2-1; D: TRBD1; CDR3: ASSLADRGGYEQF
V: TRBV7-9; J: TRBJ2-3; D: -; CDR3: ASSLAGQDTQY
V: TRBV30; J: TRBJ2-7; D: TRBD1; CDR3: AWDRDRGYEQY
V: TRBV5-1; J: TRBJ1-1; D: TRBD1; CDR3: ASSSWTRGQGNTEAF
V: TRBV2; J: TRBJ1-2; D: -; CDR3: ASYRVSYGYT
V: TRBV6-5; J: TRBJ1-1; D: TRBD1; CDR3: AILGQGQAF
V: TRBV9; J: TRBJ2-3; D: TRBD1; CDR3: ASSVRGLGTDTQY
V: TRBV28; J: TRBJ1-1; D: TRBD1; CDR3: ASRYQGGAREAF
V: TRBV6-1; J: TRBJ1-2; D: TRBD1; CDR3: ASSVEPGQGQHNYGYT
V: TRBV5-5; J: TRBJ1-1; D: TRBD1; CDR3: ASSTRTGVNTEAF
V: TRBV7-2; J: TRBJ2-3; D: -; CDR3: ASSLVHGSTDTQY
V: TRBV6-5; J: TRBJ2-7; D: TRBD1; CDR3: ASSYRDRDYEQY
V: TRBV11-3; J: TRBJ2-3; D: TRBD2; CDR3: ASSFGGFTDTQY
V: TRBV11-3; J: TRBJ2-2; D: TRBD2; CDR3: ASSLGLAGDGELF
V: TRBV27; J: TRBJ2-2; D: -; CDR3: ASSLTAANTGELF
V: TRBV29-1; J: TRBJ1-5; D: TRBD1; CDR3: SVADRISQPQH
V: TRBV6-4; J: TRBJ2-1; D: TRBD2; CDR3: ASSDSSSGSHEQF
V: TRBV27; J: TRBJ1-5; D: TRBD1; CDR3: ASRRQGGQPQH